This T cell receptor (beta chain) was captured in a study of blood T cell repertoires in COVID-19. The wider study: Researchers got acute and convalescent COVID-19 samples from the United States, Italy and Spain. PBMCs, B-cell-depleted T cells, or T cells provided the cDNA or gDNA that made up the material.

Original handling: Researchers report that nucleated cell counts were estimated from reference gene primer amplification. Profiling relied on immunoSEQ multiplex PCR, and the TCRdb table lists in-frame clones only, not all of them. V and J calls and clone size are given by that table; D and trimming were obtained from the DNA. The sample includes 150,000 or so clones, approximately 82% of them seen just once. Germline V CDR1 and CDR2: SGDLS, YYNGEE. Trimming took off 2 bases at V and 5 bases at J, with 17 bases between the two ends. This CDR3 spans 15 amino acids. The gene calls are TRBV9 and TRBJ2-7; a possible D gene is TRBD2 (6 bases). This TCR was sampled from a woman in her forties or fifties in a cohort sampled during active or convalescent COVID-19. The sequencing input was peripheral blood. In nucleotides, the CDR3 is TGTGCCAGCAGCGTGGGGCGGGGCAGGATCGACGAGCAGTACTTC. Translating it yields CASSVGRGRIDEQYF.